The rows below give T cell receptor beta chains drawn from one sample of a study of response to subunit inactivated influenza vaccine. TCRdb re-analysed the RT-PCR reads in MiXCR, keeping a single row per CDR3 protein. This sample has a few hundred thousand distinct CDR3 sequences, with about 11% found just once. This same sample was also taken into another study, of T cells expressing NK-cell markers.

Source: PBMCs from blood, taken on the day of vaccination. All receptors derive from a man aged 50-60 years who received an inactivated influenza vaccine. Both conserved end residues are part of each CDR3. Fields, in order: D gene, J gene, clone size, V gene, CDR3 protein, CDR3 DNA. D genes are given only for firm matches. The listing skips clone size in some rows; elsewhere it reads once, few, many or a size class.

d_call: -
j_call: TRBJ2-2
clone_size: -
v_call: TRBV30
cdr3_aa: CAWSYRTGRGGELFF
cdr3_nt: TGTGCCTGGAGCTATAGGACCGGCCGTGGCGGGGAGCTGTTTTTT

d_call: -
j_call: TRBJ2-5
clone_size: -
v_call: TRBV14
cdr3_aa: CASSPDRSPAETQYF
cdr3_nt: TGTGCCAGCAGCCCCGACAGATCCCCTGCGGAGACCCAGTACTTC

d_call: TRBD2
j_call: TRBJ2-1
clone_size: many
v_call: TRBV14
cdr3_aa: CASSQLAGRSYNEQFF
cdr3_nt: TGTGCCAGCAGCCAATTAGCGGGCCGCTCCTACAATGAGCAGTTCTTC

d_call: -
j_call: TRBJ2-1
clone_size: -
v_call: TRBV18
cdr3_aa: CASSPTRNNEQFF
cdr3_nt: TGTGCCAGCTCACCTACTAGGAATAATGAGCAGTTCTTC

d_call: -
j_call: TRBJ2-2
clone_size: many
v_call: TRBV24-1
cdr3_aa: CATSSSSGSGELFF
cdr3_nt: TGTGCCACCAGTTCGTCCTCGGGATCCGGGGAGCTGTTTTTT

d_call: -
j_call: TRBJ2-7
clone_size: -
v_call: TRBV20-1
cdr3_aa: CSARSFEQYF
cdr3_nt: TGCAGTGCTAGAAGCTTCGAGCAGTACTTC

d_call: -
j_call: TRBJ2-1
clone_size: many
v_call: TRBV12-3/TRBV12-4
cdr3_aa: CASSLVAGVRNEQFF
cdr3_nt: TGTGCCAGCAGTTTAGTGGCAGGGGTCCGGAATGAGCAGTTCTTC

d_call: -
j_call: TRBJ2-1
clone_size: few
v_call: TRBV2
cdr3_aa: CASSPEGSWTMNEQFF
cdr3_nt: TGTGCCAGCAGTCCAGAAGGGAGTTGGACAATGAATGAGCAGTTCTTC

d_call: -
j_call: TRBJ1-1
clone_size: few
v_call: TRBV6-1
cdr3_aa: CASSDRSRYMNTEAFF
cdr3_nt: TGTGCCAGCAGTGACCGGTCCCGGTACATGAACACTGAAGCTTTCTTT

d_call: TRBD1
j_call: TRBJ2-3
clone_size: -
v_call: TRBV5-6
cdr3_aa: CASSPADRGTGAQYF
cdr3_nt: TGTGCCAGCAGCCCGGCGGACAGGGGTACAGGGGCGCAGTATTTT

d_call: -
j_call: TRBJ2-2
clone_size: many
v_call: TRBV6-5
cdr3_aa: CASSYSVTGELFF
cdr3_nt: TGTGCCAGCAGTTATTCCGTCACCGGGGAGCTGTTTTTT

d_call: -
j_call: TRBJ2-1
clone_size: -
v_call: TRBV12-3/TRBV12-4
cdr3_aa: CASSLTRDNNEQFF
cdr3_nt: TGTGCCAGCAGTTTAACTCGGGACAACAATGAGCAGTTCTTC

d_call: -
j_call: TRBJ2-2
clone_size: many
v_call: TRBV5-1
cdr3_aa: CASSLAKRTGELFF
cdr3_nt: TGCGCCAGCAGCTTGGCCAAAAGGACCGGGGAGCTGTTTTTT

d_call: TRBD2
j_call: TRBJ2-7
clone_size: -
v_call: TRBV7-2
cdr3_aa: CASSFRLGGTYEQYF
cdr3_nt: TGTGCCAGCAGCTTTCGATTGGGGGGGACCTACGAGCAGTACTTC

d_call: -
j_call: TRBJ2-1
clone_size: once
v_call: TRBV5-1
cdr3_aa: CASSVNNEQFF
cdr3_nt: TGCGCCAGCAGCGTGAACAATGAGCAGTTCTTC

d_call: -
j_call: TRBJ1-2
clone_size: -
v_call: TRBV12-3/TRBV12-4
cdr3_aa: CASSLAATTDYGYTF
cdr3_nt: TGTGCCAGCAGTTTGGCGGCGACGACGGACTATGGCTACACCTTC

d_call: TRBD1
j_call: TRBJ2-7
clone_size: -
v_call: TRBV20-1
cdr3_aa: CSASKQGPYEQYF
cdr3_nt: TGCAGTGCTAGCAAACAGGGGCCCTACGAGCAGTACTTC

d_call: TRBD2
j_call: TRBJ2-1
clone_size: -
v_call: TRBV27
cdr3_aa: CASSQLAGNEQFF
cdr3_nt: TGTGCCAGCAGCCAACTAGCGGGTAATGAGCAGTTCTTC

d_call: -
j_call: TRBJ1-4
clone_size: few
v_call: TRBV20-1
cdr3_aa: CSARPGGLEKLFF
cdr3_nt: TGCAGTGCTAGACCAGGAGGGTTGGAAAAACTGTTTTTT

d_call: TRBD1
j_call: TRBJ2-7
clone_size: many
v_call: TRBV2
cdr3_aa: CASSGPGTVPPYEQYF
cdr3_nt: TGTGCCAGCAGTGGACCCGGGACAGTACCCCCCTACGAGCAGTACTTC

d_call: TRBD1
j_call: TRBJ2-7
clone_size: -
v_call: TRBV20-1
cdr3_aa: CSAGQGAIPYEQYF
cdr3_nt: TGCAGTGCGGGACAGGGGGCTATCCCCTACGAGCAGTACTTC

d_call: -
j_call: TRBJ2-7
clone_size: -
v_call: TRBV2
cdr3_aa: CASSEGEPYEQYF
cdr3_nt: TGTGCCAGCAGTGAGGGAGAACCCTACGAGCAGTACTTC

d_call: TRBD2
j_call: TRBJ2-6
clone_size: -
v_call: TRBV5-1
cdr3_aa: CASSLVQRGGLTGANVLTF
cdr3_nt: TGCGCCAGCAGCTTGGTTCAGCGGGGGGGCCTCACCGGGGCCAACGTCCTGACTTTC

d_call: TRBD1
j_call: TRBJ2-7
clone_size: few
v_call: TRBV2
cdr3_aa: CASTKDRGYEQYF
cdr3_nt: TGTGCCAGCACAAAGGACAGGGGTTACGAGCAGTACTTC

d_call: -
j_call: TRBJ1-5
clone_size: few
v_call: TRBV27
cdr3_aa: CASMSWGARNQPQHF
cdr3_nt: TGTGCCAGCATGTCGTGGGGGGCGCGCAATCAGCCCCAGCATTTT

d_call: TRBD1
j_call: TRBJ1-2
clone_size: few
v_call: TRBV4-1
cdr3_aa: CASSSHRDRSKLFYGYTF
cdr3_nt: TGCGCCAGCAGCAGTCACCGGGACAGGTCGAAATTGTTCTATGGCTACACCTTC

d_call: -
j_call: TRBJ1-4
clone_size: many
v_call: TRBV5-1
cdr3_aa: CASSFGSGEKLFF
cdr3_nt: TGCGCCAGCAGCTTCGGGAGTGGTGAAAAACTGTTTTTT

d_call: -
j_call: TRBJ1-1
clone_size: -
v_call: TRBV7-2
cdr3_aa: CASSLSAEGLEAFF
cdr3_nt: TGTGCCAGCAGCTTATCGGCGGAAGGATTGGAAGCTTTCTTT

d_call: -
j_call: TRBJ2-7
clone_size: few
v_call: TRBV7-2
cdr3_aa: CASSLADTTYEQYF
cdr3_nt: TGTGCCAGCAGCTTAGCTGATACTACCTACGAGCAGTACTTC

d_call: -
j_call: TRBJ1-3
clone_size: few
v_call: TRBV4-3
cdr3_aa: CASSHFRSRQDHSGNTIYF
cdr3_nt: TGCGCCAGCAGCCATTTTAGGTCTCGGCAGGACCACTCTGGAAACACCATATATTTT

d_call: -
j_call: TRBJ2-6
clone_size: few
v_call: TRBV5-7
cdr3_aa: CASSYGQSGSGANVLTF
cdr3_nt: TGTGCCAGCAGCTACGGACAGTCAGGCTCTGGGGCCAACGTCCTGACTTTC

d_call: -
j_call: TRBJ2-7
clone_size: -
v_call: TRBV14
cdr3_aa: CASSQVGRQTYEQYF
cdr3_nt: TGTGCCAGCAGCCAAGTGGGACGGCAGACCTACGAGCAGTACTTC

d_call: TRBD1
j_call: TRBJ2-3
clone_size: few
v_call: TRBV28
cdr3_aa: CASSLGRDRFTDTQYF
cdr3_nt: TGTGCCAGCAGTTTAGGTAGGGACAGGTTCACAGATACGCAGTATTTT

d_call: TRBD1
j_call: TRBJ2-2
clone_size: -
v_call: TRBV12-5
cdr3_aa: CASGNRGTGELFF
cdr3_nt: TGTGCTAGTGGTAACAGGGGCACCGGGGAGCTGTTTTTT

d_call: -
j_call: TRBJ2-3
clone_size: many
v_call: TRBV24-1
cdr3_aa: CATSDLNQKDTQYF
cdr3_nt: TGTGCCACCAGTGATTTGAACCAGAAAGATACGCAGTATTTT

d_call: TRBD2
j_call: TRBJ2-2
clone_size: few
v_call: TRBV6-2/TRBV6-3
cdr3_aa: CATKAGAITGELFF
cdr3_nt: TGTGCCACGAAAGCGGGAGCCATCACCGGGGAGCTGTTTTTT

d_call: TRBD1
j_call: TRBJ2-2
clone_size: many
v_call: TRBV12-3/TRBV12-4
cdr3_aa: CASSGDSHTGELFF
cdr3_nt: TGTGCCAGCAGTGGGGACAGTCACACCGGGGAGCTGTTTTTT

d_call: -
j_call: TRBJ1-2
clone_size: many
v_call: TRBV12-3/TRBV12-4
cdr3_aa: CASSHSGGGYTF
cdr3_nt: TGTGCCAGCAGCCATTCGGGGGGCGGCTACACCTTC

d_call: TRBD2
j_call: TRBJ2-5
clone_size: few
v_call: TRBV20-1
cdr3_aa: CSANARGGARETQYF
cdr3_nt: TGCAGTGCTAATGCGCGCGGGGGGGCTCGAGAGACCCAGTACTTC

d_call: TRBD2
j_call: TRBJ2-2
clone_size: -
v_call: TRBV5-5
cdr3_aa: CASSGLAGYTGELFF
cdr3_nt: TGTGCCAGCAGCGGACTAGCGGGATACACCGGGGAGCTGTTTTTT